Below, one T cell receptor beta chain is given with its context. The sample comes from a study of blood T cell repertoires in COVID-19. Study background: Samples taken during acute and convalescent COVID-19 were collected in the United States, Italy and Spain. PBMCs, B-cell-depleted T cells, or T cells were the source of the cDNA or gDNA that made up the material.

The CDR3 is made up of 16 amino acids. Looked up from germline, CDR1 is MNHEY and CDR2 is SMNVEV (reference sequence). V was cut by 4 bases and J by 5 bases, with 18 bases left in between. Under the authors' procedure: Amplification of reference gene primers was used by the study to estimate nucleated cell counts. Profiling relied on immunoSEQ multiplex PCR, and the TCRdb table lists in-frame clones only, not all of them. V, J and clone size were drawn from that table, and D and trimming were deduced from the DNA. This sample carries 150,000 to 200,000 clones, roughly 82% of them seen once, and the ten largest clones take about 5%.

Sequencing was carried out using peripheral blood. The source of this sequence is a woman under 40 with acute or convalescent COVID-19. The chain carries TRBV27 and TRBJ1-5, with D tentatively TRBD1 (5 bases). CDR3 in amino acids: CASSSTGTGGYQPQHF. The CDR3 DNA reads as TGTGCCAGCAGTTCCACCGGGACGGGAGGTTATCAGCCCCAGCATTTT.